This T cell receptor (beta chain) was sequenced in a study of blood T cells in healthy people across ages. Study-wide findings and caveats: PBMC samples, being unsorted, prevented any conclusive comparison of naive and antigen-experienced cells.

On this clonotype itself: Its antigen is unknown.

They isolated at least 6 million PBMCs from each sample. Germline V gene lookup returns CDR1 LGHNA and CDR2 YNFKEQ. CDR3 length: 15 amino acids. Trimming took 0 bases from V and 7 from J, leaving 14 bases between them. The use of a sample-barcoded 5' primer and a J-beta primer mix characterized a second PCR of roughly 6 to 12 cycles. TCRdb ran MiXCR on the 5' RACE reads and lists one entry per CDR3 protein. This sample has over a million distinct CDR3 sequences, with approximately 63% found just once. This chain uses TRBV4-2 with TRBJ2-3, with D perhaps matching TRBD1 or TRBD2 (6 bases each). The TCR comes from a man aged 18 to 29 in good health. The sample comprised blood. The CDR3 spells CASSQDPRGENTQYF. The CDR3, as DNA: TGTGCCAGCAGCCAAGACCCAAGGGGGGAAAATACGCAGTATTTT.